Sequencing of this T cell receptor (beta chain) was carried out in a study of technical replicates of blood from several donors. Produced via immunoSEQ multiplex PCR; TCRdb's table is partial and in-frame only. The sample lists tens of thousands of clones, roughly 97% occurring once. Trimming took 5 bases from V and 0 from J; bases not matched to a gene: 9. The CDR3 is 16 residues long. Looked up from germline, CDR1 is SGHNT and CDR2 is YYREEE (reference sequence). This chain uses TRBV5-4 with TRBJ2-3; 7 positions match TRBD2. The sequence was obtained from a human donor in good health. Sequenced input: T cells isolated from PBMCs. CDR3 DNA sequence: TGTGCCAGCAGTACCGGGCTAGCGGATAGCACAGATACGCAGTATTTT. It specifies CASSTGLADSTDTQYF.